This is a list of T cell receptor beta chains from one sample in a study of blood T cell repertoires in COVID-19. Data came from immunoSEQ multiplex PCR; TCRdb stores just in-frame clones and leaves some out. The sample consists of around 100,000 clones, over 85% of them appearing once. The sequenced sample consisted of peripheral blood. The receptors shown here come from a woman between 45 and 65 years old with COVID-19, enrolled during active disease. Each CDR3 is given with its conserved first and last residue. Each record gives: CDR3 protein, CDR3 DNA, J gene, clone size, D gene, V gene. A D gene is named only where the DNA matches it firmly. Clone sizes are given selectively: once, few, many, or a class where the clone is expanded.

CDR3 protein: CASSLGRQVNTEAFF
CDR3 DNA: TGTGCCAGCAGTTTAGGGAGACAGGTGAACACTGAAGCTTTCTTT
J gene: TRBJ1-1
clone size: once
D gene: .
V gene: TRBV27

CDR3 protein: CASSLGTTYEQYF
CDR3 DNA: TGTGCCAGTAGCCTCGGGACTACCTACGAGCAGTACTTC
J gene: TRBJ2-7
clone size: .
D gene: TRBD2
V gene: TRBV19

CDR3 protein: CASRDRVYGYTF
CDR3 DNA: TGTGCCAGCAGGGACAGGGTATACGGCTACACCTTC
J gene: TRBJ1-2
clone size: .
D gene: TRBD1
V gene: TRBV12-3/TRBV12-4

CDR3 protein: CASLGVAGDGYTF
CDR3 DNA: TGTGCCAGCCTAGGGGTTGCAGGCGATGGCTACACCTTC
J gene: TRBJ1-2
clone size: .
D gene: .
V gene: TRBV7-9

CDR3 protein: CASSPWASRSGDTQYF
CDR3 DNA: TGTGCCAGCAGCCCCTGGGCATCTCGCTCTGGAGATACGCAGTATTTT
J gene: TRBJ2-3
clone size: .
D gene: .
V gene: TRBV11-2

CDR3 protein: CAWSQGYAGELFF
CDR3 DNA: TGTGCCTGGTCACAGGGTTATGCCGGGGAGCTGTTTTTT
J gene: TRBJ2-2
clone size: .
D gene: .
V gene: TRBV30

CDR3 protein: CASSLAGQRYGYTF
CDR3 DNA: TGTGCCAGCAGCCTAGCTGGACAGAGGTATGGCTACACCTTC
J gene: TRBJ1-2
clone size: .
D gene: .
V gene: TRBV7-8

CDR3 protein: CASSHSGLGGDTQYF
CDR3 DNA: TGTGCCAGCAGTCATTCGGGACTAGGAGGAGATACGCAGTATTTT
J gene: TRBJ2-3
clone size: .
D gene: TRBD2
V gene: TRBV28

CDR3 protein: CASSLIAVSGELFF
CDR3 DNA: TGTGCCAGCAGCTTGATAGCGGTTTCCGGGGAGCTGTTTTTT
J gene: TRBJ2-2
clone size: .
D gene: .
V gene: TRBV7-2

CDR3 protein: CASSEFRNIQYF
CDR3 DNA: TGCGCCAGCAGTGAGTTCCGAAACATTCAGTACTTC
J gene: TRBJ2-4
clone size: .
D gene: .
V gene: TRBV10-1

CDR3 protein: CASRNRPGTGSSGNTIYF
CDR3 DNA: TGTGCCAGTAGGAATCGTCCCGGGACAGGGAGCTCTGGAAACACCATATATTTT
J gene: TRBJ1-3
clone size: .
D gene: TRBD1
V gene: TRBV19

CDR3 protein: CASSVEGQGYSPLHF
CDR3 DNA: TGTGCCAGCAGCGTGGAGGGACAGGGCTATTCACCCCTCCACTTT
J gene: TRBJ1-6
clone size: .
D gene: TRBD1
V gene: TRBV9

CDR3 protein: CASRVGGLFPYF
CDR3 DNA: TGTGCCAGCAGGGTGGGGGGACTTTTTCCTTACTTC
J gene: TRBJ2-7
clone size: .
D gene: .
V gene: TRBV2

CDR3 protein: CAWSVGGTAMSGYTF
CDR3 DNA: TGTGCCTGGAGTGTCGGAGGGACGGCTATGTCCGGCTACACCTTC
J gene: TRBJ1-2
clone size: .
D gene: .
V gene: TRBV30

CDR3 protein: CASRIRTGGGYEQYF
CDR3 DNA: TGTGCCAGTAGGATAAGGACAGGGGGCGGCTACGAGCAGTACTTC
J gene: TRBJ2-7
clone size: .
D gene: TRBD1
V gene: TRBV19

CDR3 protein: CAWGVPGQTNEKLFF
CDR3 DNA: TGTGCCTGGGGCGTACCGGGACAGACAAATGAAAAACTGTTTTTT
J gene: TRBJ1-4
clone size: .
D gene: TRBD1
V gene: TRBV30

CDR3 protein: CASALVGRVGQPQHF
CDR3 DNA: TGTGCCAGCGCCCTTGTAGGGAGGGTTGGTCAGCCCCAGCATTTT
J gene: TRBJ1-5
clone size: .
D gene: .
V gene: TRBV27

CDR3 protein: CASSSRAGGIDTQYF
CDR3 DNA: TGTGCCAGCAGTTCGAGGGCGGGGGGCATAGATACGCAGTATTTT
J gene: TRBJ2-3
clone size: .
D gene: TRBD2
V gene: TRBV27

CDR3 protein: CASSQETGYYEQYF
CDR3 DNA: TGTGCCAGCAGCCAAGAGACAGGTTACTACGAGCAGTACTTC
J gene: TRBJ2-7
clone size: .
D gene: .
V gene: TRBV4-2

CDR3 protein: CASSSQGGEQYF
CDR3 DNA: TGTGCCAGCAGCTCCCAGGGGGGCGAGCAGTACTTC
J gene: TRBJ2-7
clone size: .
D gene: .
V gene: TRBV11-2

CDR3 protein: CASSQDTLAGFHGELFF
CDR3 DNA: TGTGCCAGCAGCCAAGATACCCTAGCGGGGTTCCACGGGGAGCTGTTTTTT
J gene: TRBJ2-2
clone size: .
D gene: TRBD2
V gene: TRBV3-1/TRBV3-2

CDR3 protein: CASSLRAGVNTGELFF
CDR3 DNA: TGTGCCAGCAGCCTCCGGGCGGGGGTAAACACCGGGGAGCTGTTTTTT
J gene: TRBJ2-2
clone size: .
D gene: TRBD2
V gene: TRBV11-3

CDR3 protein: CASSLLAGGHTDTQYF
CDR3 DNA: TGTGCCAGCAGCTTATTAGCGGGGGGCCACACAGATACGCAGTATTTT
J gene: TRBJ2-3
clone size: .
D gene: TRBD2
V gene: TRBV7-8

CDR3 protein: CASSGRETGELFF
CDR3 DNA: TGTGCCAGCAGCGGGCGGGAGACCGGGGAGCTGTTTTTT
J gene: TRBJ2-2
clone size: .
D gene: TRBD2
V gene: TRBV9

CDR3 protein: CASSVDSQSSYNSPLHF
CDR3 DNA: TGTGCCAGCAGCGTAGACAGTCAGAGCTCCTATAATTCACCCCTCCACTTT
J gene: TRBJ1-6
clone size: .
D gene: .
V gene: TRBV9

CDR3 protein: CASCLSTGFNEQFF
CDR3 DNA: TGTGCCAGCTGCCTATCGACAGGATTCAATGAGCAGTTCTTC
J gene: TRBJ2-1
clone size: .
D gene: .
V gene: TRBV6-5

CDR3 protein: CASTKGAIGELFF
CDR3 DNA: TGTGCCAGCACTAAGGGGGCCATCGGGGAGCTGTTTTTT
J gene: TRBJ2-2
clone size: .
D gene: TRBD1
V gene: TRBV6-5

CDR3 protein: CASSLPGAPLYF
CDR3 DNA: TGTGCCAGCAGTTTACCAGGGGCCCCCCTGTACTTC
J gene: TRBJ2-7
clone size: few
D gene: .
V gene: TRBV28

CDR3 protein: CASRSTGSRTEAFF
CDR3 DNA: TGTGCCAGCAGATCGACAGGGTCGAGGACTGAAGCTTTCTTT
J gene: TRBJ1-1
clone size: .
D gene: TRBD1
V gene: TRBV28